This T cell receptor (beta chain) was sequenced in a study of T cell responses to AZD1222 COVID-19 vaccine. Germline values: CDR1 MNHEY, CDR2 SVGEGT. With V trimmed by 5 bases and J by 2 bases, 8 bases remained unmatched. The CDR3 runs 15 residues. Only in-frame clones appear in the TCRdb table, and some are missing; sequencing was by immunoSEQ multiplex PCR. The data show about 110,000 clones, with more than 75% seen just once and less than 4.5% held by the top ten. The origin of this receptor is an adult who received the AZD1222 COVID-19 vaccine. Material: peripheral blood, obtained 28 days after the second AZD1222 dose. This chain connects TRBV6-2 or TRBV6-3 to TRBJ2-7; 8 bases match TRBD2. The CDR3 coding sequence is TGTGCCAGCAGTCCCTGGCGGGGGGATGCCTACGAGCAGTACTTC. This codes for CASSPWRGDAYEQYF.